The clone carrying this T cell receptor (beta chain) was observed many times. This record comes from a study of early T cells in non-severe SARS-CoV-2 infection. Germline values: CDR1 SGHVS, CDR2 FNYEAQ. With V trimmed by 5 bases and J by 5 bases, 4 bases remained unmatched. This CDR3 comprises 14 residues. From the 5' RACE reads, TCRdb called clonotypes with MiXCR, one entry per CDR3 protein. The table shows around 44,000 distinct CDR3 sequences, with under 7.5% occurring only once. This TCR was sampled from an adult who was a healthcare worker with PCR-confirmed SARS-CoV-2 infection or an uninfected control (not recorded which). This chain joins TRBV7-6 and TRBJ2-1; 9 bases are a match to TRBD2. This material consisted of whole blood, taken at baseline. The CDR3 reads CASSHQRGDNEQFF. The CDR3 region has the DNA TGTGCCAGCAGCCACCAGCGGGGGGACAATGAGCAGTTCTTC.